This T cell receptor beta chain was retrieved from a study of cytomegalovirus exposure and HLA in healthy donors. In the study overall: Of over 300 genotyped donors, 70% to 85% clustered with self-reported Caucasian donors.

Comments on this clone: The antigen is undetermined.

Primers for the PCR totalled 60 Vbeta and 13 Jbeta. The method was immunoSEQ multiplex PCR; TCRdb's version includes in-frame clones alone and lacks a portion of them. The data hold approximately 110,000 clones, with roughly 74% observed a single time. Study-wide results and limits: Across HLA loci, a later analysis found differing TCR association rates, with DRB1 most and HLA-C fewest.

The CDR3 loop spans 14 amino acids. J was trimmed by 6 bases and V by 5 bases; bases with no gene match: 7. Per germline, CDR1 MNHNY and CDR2 SVGAGI (reference sequence). The sequencing input was PBMCs. This TCR came from a woman between 45 and 65 years old in good health and CMV-seropositive. The rearrangement joins TRBV6-6 to TRBJ1-3; 7 bases fit TRBD1. CDR3 DNA sequence: TGTGCCAGCAGTATTACAGGGGATGCAAACACCATATATTTT. This translates into CASSITGDANTIYF.